This TCR beta chain was profiled in a study of T cell responses to AZD1222 COVID-19 vaccine. TCRdb keeps only in-frame clones here, not all; method: immunoSEQ multiplex PCR. The sample records 200,000 or so clones, approximately 87% being singletons. Source: peripheral blood, taken on day 0 of MenACWY control vaccination. The TCR originated in an adult in good health.

DNA for the CDR3: TGTGCCAGCAGTGAACATAGCTCTGGGGCCAACGTCCTGACTTTC. This sequence encodes CASSEHSSGANVLTF. The rearrangement links TRBV28 to TRBJ2-6; no clear D gene. Germline assignment: CDR1 MDHEN and CDR2 SYDVKM. Trimming cost V 5 bases and J 0 bases, with 8 bases left between them. This CDR3 contains 15 residues.